This T cell receptor beta chain was profiled in a study of CD8+CD57+ T cells in acquired aplastic anemia. Across the whole study: Sorted CD4+ and CD8+ cells yielded DNA averaging roughly 3.3 ug.

Investigators profiled TCR beta VDJ and CDR3 from genomic DNA template. TCRdb reprocessed the reads via MiXCR and lists one record per CDR3 protein. The sample lists about 150,000 distinct CDR3 sequences; approximately 52% were seen once. Study observations and caveats: Patients did not significantly differ from controls in CD8+ Simpson's diversity. In common between the patients and the controls were around 29 CD8+ CDR3 sequences.

An expansion of CD8+CD57+ cells by flow cytometry had been shown in patients chosen for sequencing. Everyone among the patients had severe acquired aplastic anemia. Germline CDR1 reads MNHEY; CDR2 reads SMNVEV (reference sequence). The CDR3 consists of 19 residues. On this clonotype: The antigen is undetermined. The junction and the germline gene differ at one end; a read error may be behind it.

The sample was sorted CD4+, CD8+, or CD8+CD57+ T cells (not recorded which) from PBMCs. The chain links TRBV27 to TRBJ2-3; 15 bases map to TRBD2. The receptor was isolated from a human donor with aplastic anemia. CDR3 nucleotide sequence: TGTGCCAGCAGTGTATCAGGGACTAGCGGGGGGCGGAGCACAGATACGCAGTATTTT. This translates into CASSVSGTSGGRSTDTQYF.